Below, 12 T cell receptor beta chains from the same sample are listed, as sequenced in a study of T cells in Graves' hyperthyroidism and ophthalmopathy. Amplification of TCR beta CDR3 regions used RNA as the template. RT-PCR in the first round (using the HTBI primer set) targeted the TCR CDR3. TCRdb re-analysed the multiplex PCR reads in MiXCR, keeping a single row per CDR3 protein. The sample has 500,000 or so distinct CDR3 sequences, roughly 16% seen once; the top ten hold about 29%. The source material was blood. These receptor sequences come from a woman in her 30s with Graves' ophthalmopathy.

This clonotype was recorded at least ten times. The chain couples TRBV7-9 to TRBJ2-3; D ambiguous. The CDR3 length is 13 residues. Germline V gene sequence: CDR1 SEHNR, CDR2 FQNEAQ (reference sequence). V gave up 5 bases and J gave up 4 bases, with 10 bases separating them. The CDR3 sequence: CASSTPPPDTQYF. The CDR3 DNA reads TGTGCCAGCAGCACACCCCCGCCAGATACGCAGTATTTT.

This clonotype has a count of ten or more. The rearrangement links TRBV19 to TRBJ2-1, with D possibly being TRBD2 (6 bases). With 5 bases removed from V and 6 bases from J, the gap between germline ends came to 17 bases. The CDR3 runs to 15 residues. Per the germline V gene, CDR1 is LNHDA and CDR2 is SQIVND (reference sequence). Written as DNA, the CDR3 is TGTGCCAGTAGTTCATGGGCGACTAGTAGCAATGAGCAGTTCTTC. It is translated as CASSSWATSSNEQFF. The variable domain in full, with the rest retrieved from reference TRBV19 and TRBJ2-1, is DGGITQSPKYLFRKEGQNVTLSCEQNLNHDAMYWYRQDPGQGLRLIYYSQIVNDFQKGDIAEGYSVSREKKESFPLTVTSAQKNPTAFYLCASSSWATSSNEQFFGPGTRLTVL.

The rearrangement uses TRBV7-6 and TRBJ1-3; 9 bases are a match to TRBD1. V lost 5 bases to trimming and J lost 8 bases; unmatched junction nucleotides: 10. The CDR3 is 15 residues long. Germline lookup yields CDR1 SGHVS and CDR2 FNYEAQ. In nucleotides, the CDR3 is TGTGCCAGCAGCGAAACCGGGACAGGGCTTGACACCATATATTTT. Amino acids: CASSETGTGLDTIYF. Complete variable domain (other parts from reference TRBV7-6 and TRBJ1-3): GAGVSQSPRYKVTKRGQDVALRCDPISGHVSLYWYRQALGQGPEFLTYFNYEAQQDKSGLPNDRFSAERPEGSISTLTIQRTEQRDSAMYRCASSETGTGLDTIYFGEGSWLTVV.

V gene TRBV5-1 combines with J gene TRBJ2-3, with a tentative D call TRBD2 (5 bases). The CDR3 runs 14 residues. Per germline, CDR1 SGHRS and CDR2 YFSETQ. V was shortened by 4 bases and J by 1 base, with 10 bases between the two germline ends. The CDR3 DNA follows: TGCGCCAGCAGCGCCCGGGATCGCACAGATACGCAGTATTTT. The encoded protein is CASSARDRTDTQYF.

For this clonotype: A clone one base away is much larger, so this may be a read error. The chain employs TRBV5-6 and TRBJ2-1; D is perhaps TRBD2 (6 bases). The CDR3 length is 15 residues. Between the trimmed V and J ends, which lost 1 base and 15 bases, there was a span of 23 bases. Germline CDR1 SGHDT, CDR2 YYEEEE. The DNA for the CDR3 is TGTGCCAGCAGCTTGCGGAGACAGACTAACGGGAGTTGGTTCTTC. It specifies CASSLRRQTNGSWFF. The full variable domain, with the rest looked up from reference TRBV5-6 and TRBJ2-1, is DAGVTQSPTHLIKTRGQQVTLRCSPKSGHDTVSWYQQALGQGPQFIFQYYEEEERQRGNFPDRFSGHQFPNYSSELNVNALLLGDSALYLCASSLRRQTNGSWFFGPGTRLTVL.

In its sample, this clonotype was seen many times. The rearrangement joins TRBV4-3 to TRBJ2-5; D may be TRBD1 (6 bases). Trimming cost V 1 base and J 2 bases, with 14 bases left between them. This CDR3 comprises 16 residues. CDR1 is LGHNA, CDR2 YSLEER, per germline. CDR3 sequence (DNA): TGCGCCAGCAGCCAAGGTGATGGGCAGGGGCAAGAGACCCAGTACTTC. Amino acids: CASSQGDGQGQETQYF.

This clonotype has more than one count but fewer than ten. The J gene is TRBJ2-7, the V gene TRBV27; 8 nucleotides line up with TRBD2. CDR1 and CDR2 (germline): MNHEY, SMNVEV (reference sequence). V was pared by 0 bases and J by 3 bases, with 4 bases of the junction left unmatched. CDR3 length: 15 residues. The CDR3 spells CASSLSSGRGYEQYF. The CDR3 region has the DNA TGTGCCAGCAGTTTATCGAGCGGGAGAGGCTACGAGCAGTACTTC.

This chain connects TRBV29-1 to TRBJ2-1, with 10 bases lining up with TRBD2. The CDR3 totals 16 residues. CDR1 is SQVTM, CDR2 ANQGSEA, per germline. V was clipped by 5 bases and J by 10 bases; unmatched bases: 17. The CDR3 DNA is TGCAGCGTTCTTGGGGGGCTAGCGGGAGATGTCGGAGAGCAGTTCTTC. Protein product: CSVLGGLAGDVGEQFF.

This clonotype was recorded at least ten times. The chain couples TRBV3-1 to TRBJ1-1; no clear D. Looked up from germline, CDR1 is LGHDT and CDR2 is YNNKEL (reference sequence). CDR3 length: 13 amino acids. The ends were cut back, 8 bases at V and 1 base at J, with 11 bases in the middle. The CDR3 loop reads CASVRSPNTEAFF. For the CDR3, the DNA is TGTGCCAGCGTCAGGAGCCCGAACACTGAAGCTTTCTTT.

There are a few counts of this clonotype. A read error may be the cause here, since a much bigger clone is one base away. The CDR3 DNA is TGTGCCAGGAGTCCTCCAGGAGACCCGGGCTACACCTTC. Its protein product is CARSPPGDPGYTF. This chain connects TRBV28 to TRBJ1-2; D not resolved. CDR3 length equals 13 residues. CDR1 and CDR2 (germline): MDHEN, SYDVKM. Trimming left V 9 bases short and J 8 bases short, with 19 bases between.

The chain recombines TRBV5-4 with TRBJ2-7; 10 nucleotides match TRBD2. The V segment lost 0 bases and the J segment 3 bases; nucleotides outside the gene matches: 3. Germline V gene lookup returns CDR1 SGHNT and CDR2 YYREEE (reference sequence). This CDR3 region has 15 residues. CDR3 nucleotides: TGTGCCAGCAGCTTGGGAGGGACTAGCGACTACGAGCAGTACTTC. This encodes CASSLGGTSDYEQYF.

Only a few counts were recorded for this clonotype. The chain links TRBV28 to TRBJ1-5, with 7 bases aligning to TRBD1. CDR1 is MDHEN, CDR2 SYDVKM, per germline. With V trimmed by 2 bases and J by 2 bases, 6 bases remained unmatched. There are 16 residues in the CDR3. In DNA, the CDR3 is TGTGCCAGCAGTTTAAGACAGGGACCGGGCAATCAGCCCCAGCATTTT. It yields the protein CASSLRQGPGNQPQHF.